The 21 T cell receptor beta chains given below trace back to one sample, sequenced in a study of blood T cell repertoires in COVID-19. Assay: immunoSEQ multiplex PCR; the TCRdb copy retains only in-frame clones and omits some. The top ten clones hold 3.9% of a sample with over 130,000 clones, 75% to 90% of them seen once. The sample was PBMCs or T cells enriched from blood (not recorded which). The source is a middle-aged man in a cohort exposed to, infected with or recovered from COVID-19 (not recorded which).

The CDR3 bases are TGTGCCAGCAGCCTCGAGGATACGCAGTATTTT. It yields the protein CASSLEDTQYF. The rearrangement uses TRBV3-1 (or the pseudogene TRBV3-2) and TRBJ2-3, with D unclear. The V end was cut by 4 bases, the J end by 6 bases, with 5 bases between. CDR3 size: 11 residues. Germline values: CDR1 LGHDT, CDR2 YNNKEL (reference sequence).

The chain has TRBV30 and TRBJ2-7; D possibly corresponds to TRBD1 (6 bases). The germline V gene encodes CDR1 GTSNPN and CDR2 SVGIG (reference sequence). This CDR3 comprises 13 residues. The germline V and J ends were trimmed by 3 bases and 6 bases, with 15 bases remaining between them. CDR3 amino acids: CAWRAQGYGEQYF. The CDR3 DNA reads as TGTGCCTGGAGAGCACAGGGTTACGGCGAGCAGTACTTC.

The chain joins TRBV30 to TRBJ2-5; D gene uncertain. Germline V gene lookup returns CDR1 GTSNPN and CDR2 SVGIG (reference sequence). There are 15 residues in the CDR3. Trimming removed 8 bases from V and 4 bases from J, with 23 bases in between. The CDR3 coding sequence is TGTGCCCGGAAACGGAGCAAAACGGCCCGAGAGACCCAGTACTTC. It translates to CARKRSKTARETQYF.

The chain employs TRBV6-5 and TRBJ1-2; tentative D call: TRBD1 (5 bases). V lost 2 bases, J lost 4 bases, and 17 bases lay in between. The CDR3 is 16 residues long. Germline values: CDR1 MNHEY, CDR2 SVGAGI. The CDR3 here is CASSYDRTGTGYGYTF. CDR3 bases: TGTGCCAGCAGTTACGACCGGACGGGGACTGGCTATGGCTACACCTTC.

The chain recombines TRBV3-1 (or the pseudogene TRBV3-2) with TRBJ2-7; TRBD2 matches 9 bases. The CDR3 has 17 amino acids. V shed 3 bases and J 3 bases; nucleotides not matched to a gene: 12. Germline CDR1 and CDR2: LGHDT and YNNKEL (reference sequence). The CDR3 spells CASSQRGGAGGRYEQYF. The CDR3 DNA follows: TGTGCCAGCAGCCAGAGGGGTGGAGCGGGAGGTCGCTACGAGCAGTACTTC.

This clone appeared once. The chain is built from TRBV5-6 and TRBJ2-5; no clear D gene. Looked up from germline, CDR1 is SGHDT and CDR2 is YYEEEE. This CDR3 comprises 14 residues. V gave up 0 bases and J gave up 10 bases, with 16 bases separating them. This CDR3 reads CASSLGVETQVQYF. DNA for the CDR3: TGTGCCAGCAGCTTGGGGGTTGAGACCCAGGTCCAGTACTTC.

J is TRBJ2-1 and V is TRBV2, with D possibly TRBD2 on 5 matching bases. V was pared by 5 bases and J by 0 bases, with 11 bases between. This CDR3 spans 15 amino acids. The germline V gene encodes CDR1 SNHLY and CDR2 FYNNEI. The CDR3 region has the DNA TGTGCCAGCAGTTGGACTCGAAGCTCCTACAATGAGCAGTTCTTC. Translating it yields CASSWTRSSYNEQFF.

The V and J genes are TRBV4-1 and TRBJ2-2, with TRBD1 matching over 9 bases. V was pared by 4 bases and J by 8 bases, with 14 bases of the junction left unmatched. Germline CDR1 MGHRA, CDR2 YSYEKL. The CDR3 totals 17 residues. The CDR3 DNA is TGCGCCAGCAGCCCAACGCCCGGGACAGGGAGAAGTGGGGAGCTGTTTTTT. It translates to CASSPTPGTGRSGELFF.

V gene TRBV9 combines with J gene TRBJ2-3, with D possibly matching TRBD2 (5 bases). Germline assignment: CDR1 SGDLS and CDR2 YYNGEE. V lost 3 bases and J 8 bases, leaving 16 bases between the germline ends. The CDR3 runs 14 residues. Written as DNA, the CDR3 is TGTGCCAGCAGCGACCTTGACTCTAGCCGTACGCAGTATTTT. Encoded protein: CASSDLDSSRTQYF.

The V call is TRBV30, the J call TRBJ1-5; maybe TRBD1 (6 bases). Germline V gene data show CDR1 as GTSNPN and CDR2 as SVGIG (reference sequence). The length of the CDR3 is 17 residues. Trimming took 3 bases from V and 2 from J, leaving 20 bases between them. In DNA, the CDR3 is TGTGCCTGGAGGGCACAGGGTACCCCATGGGGCAATCAGCCCCAGCATTTT. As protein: CAWRAQGTPWGNQPQHF.

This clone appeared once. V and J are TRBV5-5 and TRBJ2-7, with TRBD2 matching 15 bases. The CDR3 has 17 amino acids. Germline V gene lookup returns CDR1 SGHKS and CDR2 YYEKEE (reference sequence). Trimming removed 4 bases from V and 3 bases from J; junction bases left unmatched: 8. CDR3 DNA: TGTGCCAGCAGCCATGGACTAGCGGGAGGGCCCCTCTACGAGCAGTACTTC. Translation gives CASSHGLAGGPLYEQYF. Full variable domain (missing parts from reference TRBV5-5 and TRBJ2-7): DAGVTQSPTHLIKTRGQQVTLRCSPISGHKSVSWYQQVLGQGPQFIFQYYEKEERGRGNFPDRFSARQFPNYSSELNVNALLLGDSALYLCASSHGLAGGPLYEQYFGPGTRLTVT.

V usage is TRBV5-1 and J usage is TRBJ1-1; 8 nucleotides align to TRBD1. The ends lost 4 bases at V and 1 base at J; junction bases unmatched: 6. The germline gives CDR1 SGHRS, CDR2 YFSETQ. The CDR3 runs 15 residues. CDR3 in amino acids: CASSDRGAANTEAFF. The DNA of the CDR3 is TGCGCCAGCAGCGACAGGGGAGCGGCGAACACTGAAGCTTTCTTT.

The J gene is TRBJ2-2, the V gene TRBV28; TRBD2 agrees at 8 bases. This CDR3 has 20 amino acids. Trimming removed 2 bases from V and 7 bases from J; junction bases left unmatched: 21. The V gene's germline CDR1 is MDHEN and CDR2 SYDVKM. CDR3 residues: CASSLQTGWRGRPLGGELFF. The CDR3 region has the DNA TGTGCCAGCAGTTTACAAACAGGGTGGCGCGGGAGGCCCCTCGGCGGGGAGCTGTTTTTT.

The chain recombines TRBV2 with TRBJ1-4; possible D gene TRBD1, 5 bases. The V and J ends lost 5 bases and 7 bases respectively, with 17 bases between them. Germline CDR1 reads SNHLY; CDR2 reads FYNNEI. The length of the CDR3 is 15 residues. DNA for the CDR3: TGTGCCAGCAGTAATTCTCCCAGGGAGGGTGAAAAACTGTTTTTT. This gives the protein CASSNSPREGEKLFF.

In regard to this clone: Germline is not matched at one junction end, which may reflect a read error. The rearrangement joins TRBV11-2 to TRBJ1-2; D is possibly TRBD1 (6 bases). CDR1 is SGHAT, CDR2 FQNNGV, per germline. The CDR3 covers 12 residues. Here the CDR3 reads CASSLGTGLPLF. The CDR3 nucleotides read TGTGCCAGCAGCTTAGGAACAGGGCTTCCACTCTTC.

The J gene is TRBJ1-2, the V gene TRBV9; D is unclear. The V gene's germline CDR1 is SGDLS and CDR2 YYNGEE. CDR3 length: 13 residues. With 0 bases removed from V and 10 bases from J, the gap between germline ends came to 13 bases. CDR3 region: CASSVGDKGVYTF. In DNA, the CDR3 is TGTGCCAGCAGCGTAGGAGATAAGGGAGTCTACACCTTC.

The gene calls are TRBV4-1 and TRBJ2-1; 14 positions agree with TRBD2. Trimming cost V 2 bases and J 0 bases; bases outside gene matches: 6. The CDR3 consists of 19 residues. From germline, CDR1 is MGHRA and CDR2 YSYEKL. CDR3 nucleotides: TGCGCCAGCAGCCAACGGACTAGCGGGAGGTCGAGCTCCTACAATGAGCAGTTCTTC. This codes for CASSQRTSGRSSSYNEQFF.

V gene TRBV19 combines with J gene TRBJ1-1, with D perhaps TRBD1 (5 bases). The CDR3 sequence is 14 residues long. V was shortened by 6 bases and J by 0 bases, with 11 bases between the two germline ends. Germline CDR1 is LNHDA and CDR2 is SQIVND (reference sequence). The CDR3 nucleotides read TGTGCCAGTAGCCTCGACAGATTGAACACTGAAGCTTTCTTT. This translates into CASSLDRLNTEAFF.

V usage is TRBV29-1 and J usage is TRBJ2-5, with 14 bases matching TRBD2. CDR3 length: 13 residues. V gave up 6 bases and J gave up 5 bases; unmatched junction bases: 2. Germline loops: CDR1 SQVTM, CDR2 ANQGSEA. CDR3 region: CSVRLAGGETQYF. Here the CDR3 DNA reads TGCAGCGTCCGACTAGCGGGGGGGGAGACCCAGTACTTC.

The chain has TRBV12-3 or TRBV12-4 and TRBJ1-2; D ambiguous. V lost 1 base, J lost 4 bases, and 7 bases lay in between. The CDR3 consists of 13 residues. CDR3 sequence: CASSLGQIYGYTF. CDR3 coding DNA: TGTGCCAGCAGTTTAGGCCAGATCTATGGCTACACCTTC.

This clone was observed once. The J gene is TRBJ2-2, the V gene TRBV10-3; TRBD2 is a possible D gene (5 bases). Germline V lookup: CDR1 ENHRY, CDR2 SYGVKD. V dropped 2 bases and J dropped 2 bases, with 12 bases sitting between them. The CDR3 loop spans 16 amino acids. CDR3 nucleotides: TGTGCCATCAGTGAGGGCGCCGGGATAAACACCGGGGAGCTGTTTTTT. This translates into CAISEGAGINTGELFF.